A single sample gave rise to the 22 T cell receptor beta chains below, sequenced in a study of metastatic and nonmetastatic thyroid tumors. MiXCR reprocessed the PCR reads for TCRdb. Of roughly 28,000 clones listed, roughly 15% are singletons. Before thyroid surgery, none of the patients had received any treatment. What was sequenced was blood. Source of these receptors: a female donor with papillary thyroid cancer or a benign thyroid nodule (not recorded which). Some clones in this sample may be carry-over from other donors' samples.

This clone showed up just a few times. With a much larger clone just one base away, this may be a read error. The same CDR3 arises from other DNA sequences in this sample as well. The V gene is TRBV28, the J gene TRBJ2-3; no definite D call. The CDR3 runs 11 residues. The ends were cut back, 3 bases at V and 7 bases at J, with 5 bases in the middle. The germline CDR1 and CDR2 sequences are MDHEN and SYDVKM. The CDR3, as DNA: TGTGCCAGCAGTTTTCTTCATACGCAGTATTTT. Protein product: CASSFLHTQYF.

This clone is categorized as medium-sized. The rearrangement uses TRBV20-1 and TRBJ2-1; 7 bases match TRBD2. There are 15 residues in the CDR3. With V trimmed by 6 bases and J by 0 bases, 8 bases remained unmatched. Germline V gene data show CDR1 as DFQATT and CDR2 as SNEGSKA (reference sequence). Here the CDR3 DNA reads TGCAGTGCCCCGATTTGGACTAGCTCCTACAATGAGCAGTTCTTC. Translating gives CSAPIWTSSYNEQFF.

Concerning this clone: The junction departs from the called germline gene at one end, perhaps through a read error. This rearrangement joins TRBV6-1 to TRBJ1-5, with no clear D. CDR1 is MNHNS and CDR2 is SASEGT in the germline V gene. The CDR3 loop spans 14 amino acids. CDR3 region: CASSPARQNQTQHF. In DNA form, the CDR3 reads TGTGCCAGCAGTCCTGCGCGGCAGAATCAGACCCAGCATTTT.

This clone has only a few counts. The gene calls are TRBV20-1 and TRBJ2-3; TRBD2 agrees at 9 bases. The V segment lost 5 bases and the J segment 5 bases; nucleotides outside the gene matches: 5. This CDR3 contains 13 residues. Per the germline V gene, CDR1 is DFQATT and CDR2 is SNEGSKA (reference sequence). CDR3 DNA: TGCAGTGCTCTGGGACTAGCAATAGATACGCAGTATTTT. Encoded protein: CSALGLAIDTQYF.

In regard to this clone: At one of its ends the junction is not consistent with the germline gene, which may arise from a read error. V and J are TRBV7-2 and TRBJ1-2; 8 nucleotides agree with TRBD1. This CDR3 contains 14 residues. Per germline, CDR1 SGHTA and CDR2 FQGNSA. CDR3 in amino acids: CASSPDRGYYGHTF. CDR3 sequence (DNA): TGTGCCAGCAGCCCAGACAGGGGTTACTATGGCCACACCTTC.

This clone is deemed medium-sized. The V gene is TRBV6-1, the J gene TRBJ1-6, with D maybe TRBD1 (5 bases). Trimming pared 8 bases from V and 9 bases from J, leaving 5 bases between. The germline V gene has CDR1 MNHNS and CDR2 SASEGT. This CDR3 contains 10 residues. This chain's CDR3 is CASGGSPLHF. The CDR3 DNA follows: TGTGCCAGCGGGGGTTCACCCCTCCACTTT.

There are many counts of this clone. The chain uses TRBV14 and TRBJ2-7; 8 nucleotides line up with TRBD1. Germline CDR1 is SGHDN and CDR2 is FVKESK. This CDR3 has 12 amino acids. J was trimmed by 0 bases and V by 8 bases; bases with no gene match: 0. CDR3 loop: CASGTGSYEQYF. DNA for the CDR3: TGTGCCAGCGGGACAGGCTCCTACGAGCAGTACTTC.

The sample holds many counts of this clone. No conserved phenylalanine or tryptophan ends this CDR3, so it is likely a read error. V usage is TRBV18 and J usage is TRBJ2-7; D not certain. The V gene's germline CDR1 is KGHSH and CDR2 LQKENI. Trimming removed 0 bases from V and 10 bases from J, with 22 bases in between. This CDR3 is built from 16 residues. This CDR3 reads CASSPPDSFYSDKQYL. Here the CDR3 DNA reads TGTGCCAGCTCACCACCGGATTCTTTCTATTCTGACAAACAGTACCTC.

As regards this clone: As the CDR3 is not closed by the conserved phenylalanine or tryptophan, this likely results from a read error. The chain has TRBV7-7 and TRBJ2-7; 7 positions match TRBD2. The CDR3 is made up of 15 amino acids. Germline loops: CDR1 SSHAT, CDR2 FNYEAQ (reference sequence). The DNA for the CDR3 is TGTGCTAGCAGCTTAGACCTTGGGGGGGATTACGAGCAGTACCTC. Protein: CASSLDLGGDYEQYL.

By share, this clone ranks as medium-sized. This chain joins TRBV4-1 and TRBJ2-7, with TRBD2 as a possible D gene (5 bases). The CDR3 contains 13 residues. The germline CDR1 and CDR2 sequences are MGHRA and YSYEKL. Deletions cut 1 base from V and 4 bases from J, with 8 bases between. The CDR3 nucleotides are TGCGCCAGCAGCCAAGGGGAGAGGTACGAGCAGTACTTC. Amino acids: CASSQGERYEQYF.

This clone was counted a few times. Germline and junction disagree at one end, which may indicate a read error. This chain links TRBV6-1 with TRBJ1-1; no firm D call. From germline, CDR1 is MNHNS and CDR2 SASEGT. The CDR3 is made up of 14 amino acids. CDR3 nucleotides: TGTGCAAGCAGCCCTAGGAAAGATTACACTGAAGCTTTCTTT. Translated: CASSPRKDYTEAFF.

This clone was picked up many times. CDR3 loop: CSADPGGPYEQYF. The CDR3, as DNA: TGCAGTGCTGATCCCGGAGGGCCGTACGAGCAGTACTTC. The rearrangement joins TRBV20-1 to TRBJ2-7; weak D call: TRBD2 (6 bases). The CDR3 has 13 amino acids. The ends were cut back, 5 bases at V and 4 bases at J, with 15 bases in the middle. The germline V gene encodes CDR1 DFQATT and CDR2 SNEGSKA (reference sequence).

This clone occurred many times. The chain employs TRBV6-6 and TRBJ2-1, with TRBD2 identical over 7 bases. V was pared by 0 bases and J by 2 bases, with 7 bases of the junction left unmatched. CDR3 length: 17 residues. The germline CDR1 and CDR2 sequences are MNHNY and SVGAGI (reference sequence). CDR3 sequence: CASSYSTGGHAYNEQFF. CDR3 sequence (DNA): TGTGCCAGCAGTTACTCCACGGGAGGCCACGCCTACAATGAGCAGTTCTTC.

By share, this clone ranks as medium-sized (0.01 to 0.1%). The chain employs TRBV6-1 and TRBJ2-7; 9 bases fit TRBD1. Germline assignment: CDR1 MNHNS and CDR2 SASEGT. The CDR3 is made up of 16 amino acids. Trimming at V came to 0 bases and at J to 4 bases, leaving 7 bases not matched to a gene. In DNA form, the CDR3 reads TGTGCCAGCAGTGAAGCGGGGGACAGGGTTCCTTACGAGCAGTACTTC. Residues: CASSEAGDRVPYEQYF.

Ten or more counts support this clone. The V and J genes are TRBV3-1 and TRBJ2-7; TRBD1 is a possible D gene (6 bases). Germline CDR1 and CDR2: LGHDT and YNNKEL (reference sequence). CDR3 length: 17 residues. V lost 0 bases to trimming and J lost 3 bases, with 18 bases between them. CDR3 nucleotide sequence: TGTGCCAGCAGCCAAGAAGGGGAAAGGGGGTACGACTACGAGCAGTACTTC. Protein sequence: CASSQEGERGYDYEQYF.

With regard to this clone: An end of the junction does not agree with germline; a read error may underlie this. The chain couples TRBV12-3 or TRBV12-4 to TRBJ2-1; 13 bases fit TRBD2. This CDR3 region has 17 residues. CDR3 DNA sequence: TGTGCCAGCAGGACCGGGACTAGCGGGAACCACTACAATGAGCGGTTCTTC. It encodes CASRTGTSGNHYNERFF.

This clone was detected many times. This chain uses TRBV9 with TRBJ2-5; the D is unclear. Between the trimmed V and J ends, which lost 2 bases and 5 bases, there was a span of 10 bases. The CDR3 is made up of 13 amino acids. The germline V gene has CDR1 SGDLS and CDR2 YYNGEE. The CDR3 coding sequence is TGTGCCAGCAGCGTTCTAGGGTCGGAGACCCAGTACTTC. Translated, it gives CASSVLGSETQYF.

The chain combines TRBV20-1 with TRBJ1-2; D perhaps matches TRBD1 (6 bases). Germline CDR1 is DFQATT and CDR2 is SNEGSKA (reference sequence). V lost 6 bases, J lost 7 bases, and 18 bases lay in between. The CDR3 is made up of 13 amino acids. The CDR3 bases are TGCAGTGCACCAATTCTACAGGGAGCTGGCTACACCTTC. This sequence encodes CSAPILQGAGYTF.

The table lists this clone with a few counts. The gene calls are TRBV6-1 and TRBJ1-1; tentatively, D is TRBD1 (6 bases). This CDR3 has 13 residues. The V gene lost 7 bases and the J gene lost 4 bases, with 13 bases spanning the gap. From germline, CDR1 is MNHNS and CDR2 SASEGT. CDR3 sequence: CASIGKGGTEAFF. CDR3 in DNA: TGTGCCAGCATTGGAAAAGGGGGCACTGAAGCTTTCTTT.

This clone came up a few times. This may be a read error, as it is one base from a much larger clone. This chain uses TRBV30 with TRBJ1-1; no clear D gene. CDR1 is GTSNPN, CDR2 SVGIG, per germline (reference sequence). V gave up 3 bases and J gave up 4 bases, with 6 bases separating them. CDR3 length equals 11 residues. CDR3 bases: TGTGCCTGGAGCGTTATCACTGAAGCTTTCTTT. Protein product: CAWSVITEAFF.

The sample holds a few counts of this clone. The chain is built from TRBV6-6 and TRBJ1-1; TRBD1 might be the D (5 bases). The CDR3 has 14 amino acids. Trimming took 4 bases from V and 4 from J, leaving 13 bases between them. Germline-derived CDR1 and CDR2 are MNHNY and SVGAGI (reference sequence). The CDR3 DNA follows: TGTGCCAGCAGTTCCTCCAGGGTTGGCACTGAAGCTTTCTTT. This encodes CASSSSRVGTEAFF.

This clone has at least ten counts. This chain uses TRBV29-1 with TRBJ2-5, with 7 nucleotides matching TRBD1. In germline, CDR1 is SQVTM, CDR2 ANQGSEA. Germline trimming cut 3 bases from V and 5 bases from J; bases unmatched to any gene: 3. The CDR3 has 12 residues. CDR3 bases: TGCAGCGTTGACAGGGGGTTGGAGACCCAGTACTTC. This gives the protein CSVDRGLETQYF.